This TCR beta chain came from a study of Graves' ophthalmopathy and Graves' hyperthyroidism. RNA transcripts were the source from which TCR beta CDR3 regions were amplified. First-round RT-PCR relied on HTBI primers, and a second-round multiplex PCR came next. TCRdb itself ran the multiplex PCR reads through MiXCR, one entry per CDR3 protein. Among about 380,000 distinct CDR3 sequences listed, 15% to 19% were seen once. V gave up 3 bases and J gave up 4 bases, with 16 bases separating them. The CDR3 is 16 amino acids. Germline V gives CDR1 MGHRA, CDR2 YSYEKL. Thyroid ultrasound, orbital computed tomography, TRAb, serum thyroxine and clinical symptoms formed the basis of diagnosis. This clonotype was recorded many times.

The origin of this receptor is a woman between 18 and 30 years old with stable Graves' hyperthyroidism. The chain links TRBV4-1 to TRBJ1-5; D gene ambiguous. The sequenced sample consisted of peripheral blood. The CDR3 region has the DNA TGCGCCAGCAGCCAGGTCGGACCTCCCGTGAATCAGCCCCAGCATTTT. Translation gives CASSQVGPPVNQPQHF.